This T cell receptor beta chain comes out of a study of technical replicates of blood from four donors. The CDR3 is 18 residues long. The V gene's germline CDR1 is WNHNN and CDR2 SYGVQD (reference sequence). Trimming at V came to 3 bases and at J to 5 bases, leaving 12 bases not matched to a gene. Here immunoSEQ multiplex PCR was the method, and the copy in TCRdb shows in-frame clones only, minus some. Here the sample spans almost 85,000 clones, 95% to 98% being singletons. The specimen was T cells isolated from PBMCs. The chain joins TRBV10-1 to TRBJ2-7; 14 bases fit TRBD2. This receptor was taken from a human donor in good health. CDR3 loop: CASSDRGLAGARRNEQYF. The DNA of the CDR3 is TGCGCCAGCAGTGACCGGGGACTAGCGGGAGCGAGGAGGAACGAGCAGTACTTC.